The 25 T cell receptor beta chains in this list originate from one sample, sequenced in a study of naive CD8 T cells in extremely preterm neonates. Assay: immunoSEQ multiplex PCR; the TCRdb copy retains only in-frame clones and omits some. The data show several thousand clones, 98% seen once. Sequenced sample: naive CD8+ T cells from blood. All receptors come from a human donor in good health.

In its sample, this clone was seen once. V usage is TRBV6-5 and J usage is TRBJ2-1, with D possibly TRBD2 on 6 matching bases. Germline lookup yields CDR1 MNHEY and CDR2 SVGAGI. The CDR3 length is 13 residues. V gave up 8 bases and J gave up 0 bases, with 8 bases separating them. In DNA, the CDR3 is TGTGCCAGCGGGGGGAGCTCCTACAATGAGCAGTTCTTC. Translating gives CASGGSSYNEQFF.

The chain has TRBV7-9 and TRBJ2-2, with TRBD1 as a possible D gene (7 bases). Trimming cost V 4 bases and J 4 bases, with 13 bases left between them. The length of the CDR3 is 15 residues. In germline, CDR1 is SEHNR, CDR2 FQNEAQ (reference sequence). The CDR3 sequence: CASSYGGGPTGELFF. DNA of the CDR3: TGTGCCAGCAGCTATGGAGGGGGCCCCACCGGGGAGCTGTTTTTT.

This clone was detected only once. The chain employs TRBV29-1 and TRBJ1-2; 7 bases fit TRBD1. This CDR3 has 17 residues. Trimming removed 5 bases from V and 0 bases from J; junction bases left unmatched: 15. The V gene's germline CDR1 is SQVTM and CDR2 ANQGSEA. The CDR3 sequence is CSVNARDRTPSNYGYTF. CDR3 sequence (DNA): TGCAGCGTTAACGCCCGGGACAGAACCCCTTCTAACTATGGCTACACCTTC.

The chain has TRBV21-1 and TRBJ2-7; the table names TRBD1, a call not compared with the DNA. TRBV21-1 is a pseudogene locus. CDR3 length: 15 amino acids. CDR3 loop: CASSEMTGIPYEQYF. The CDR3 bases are TGTGCCAGCAGCGAAATGACAGGCATCCCCTACGAGCAGTACTTC.

The CDR3 reads CASSFTGFDNSPLHF. CDR3 DNA: TGTGCCAGCAGTTTTACGGGTTTTGATAATTCACCCCTCCACTTT. V and J are TRBV28 and TRBJ1-6; no clear D gene. Germline V CDR1 and CDR2: MDHEN, SYDVKM. The V end lost 3 bases, the J end lost 5 bases, and 11 bases lay between the germline ends. This CDR3 contains 15 residues.

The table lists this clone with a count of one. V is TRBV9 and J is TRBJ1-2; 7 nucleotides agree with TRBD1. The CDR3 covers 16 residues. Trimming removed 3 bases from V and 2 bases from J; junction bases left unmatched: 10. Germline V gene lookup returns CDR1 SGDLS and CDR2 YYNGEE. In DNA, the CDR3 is TGTGCCAGCAGCGGATCAGGGGGACCCAACAACTATGGCTACACCTTC. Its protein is CASSGSGGPNNYGYTF.

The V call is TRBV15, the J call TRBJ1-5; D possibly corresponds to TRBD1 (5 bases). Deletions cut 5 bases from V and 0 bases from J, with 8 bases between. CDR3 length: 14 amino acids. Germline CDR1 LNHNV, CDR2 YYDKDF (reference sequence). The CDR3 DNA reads TGTGCCACCAGCTGGGGCTTTAGCAATCAGCCCCAGCATTTT. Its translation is CATSWGFSNQPQHF.

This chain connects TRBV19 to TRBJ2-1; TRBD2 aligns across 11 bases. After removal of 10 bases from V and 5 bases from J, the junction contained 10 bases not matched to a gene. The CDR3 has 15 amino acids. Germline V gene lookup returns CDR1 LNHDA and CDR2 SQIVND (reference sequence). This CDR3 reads CATTSLAGGDNEQFF. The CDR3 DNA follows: TGTGCCACCACATCCCTAGCGGGGGGAGACAATGAGCAGTTCTTC. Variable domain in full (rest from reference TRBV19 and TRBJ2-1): DGGITQSPKYLFRKEGQNVTLSCEQNLNHDAMYWYRQDPGQGLRLIYYSQIVNDFQKGDIAEGYSVSREKKESFPLTVTSAQKNPTAFYLCATTSLAGGDNEQFFGPGTRLTVL.

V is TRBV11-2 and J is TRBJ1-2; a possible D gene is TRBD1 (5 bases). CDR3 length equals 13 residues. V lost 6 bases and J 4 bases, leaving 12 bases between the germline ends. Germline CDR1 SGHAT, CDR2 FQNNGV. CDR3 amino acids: CASSAGSGYGYTF. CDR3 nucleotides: TGTGCCAGCAGTGCAGGGTCGGGCTATGGCTACACCTTC.

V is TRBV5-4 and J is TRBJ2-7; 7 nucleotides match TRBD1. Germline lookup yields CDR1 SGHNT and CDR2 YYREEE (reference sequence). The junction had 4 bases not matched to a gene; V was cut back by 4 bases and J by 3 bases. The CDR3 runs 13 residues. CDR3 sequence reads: CASSDGTVYEQYF. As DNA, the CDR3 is TGTGCCAGCAGCGATGGGACAGTCTACGAGCAGTACTTC.

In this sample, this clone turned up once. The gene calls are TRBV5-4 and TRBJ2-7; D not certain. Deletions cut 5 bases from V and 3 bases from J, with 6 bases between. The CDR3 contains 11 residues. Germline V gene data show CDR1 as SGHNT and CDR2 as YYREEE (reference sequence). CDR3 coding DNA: TGTGCCAGCAGTCCGGGCTACGAGCAGTACTTC. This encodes CASSPGYEQYF.

Written as DNA, the CDR3 is TGTGCCAGCAGCGTAGATGGGACAGGGGGCAACGAGCAGTACTTC. Its protein is CASSVDGTGGNEQYF. This chain uses TRBV9 with TRBJ2-7; 12 nucleotides match TRBD1. Germline V gives CDR1 SGDLS, CDR2 YYNGEE. Unmatched junction bases numbered 3, after V lost 0 bases and J lost 5 bases. CDR3 length equals 15 residues.

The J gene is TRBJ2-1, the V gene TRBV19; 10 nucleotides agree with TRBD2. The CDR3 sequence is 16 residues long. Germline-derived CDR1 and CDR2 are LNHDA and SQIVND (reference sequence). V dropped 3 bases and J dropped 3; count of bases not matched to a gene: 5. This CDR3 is CASSIPPSGGYNEQFF. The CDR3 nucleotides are TGTGCCAGTAGTATCCCCCCTAGCGGGGGCTACAATGAGCAGTTCTTC.

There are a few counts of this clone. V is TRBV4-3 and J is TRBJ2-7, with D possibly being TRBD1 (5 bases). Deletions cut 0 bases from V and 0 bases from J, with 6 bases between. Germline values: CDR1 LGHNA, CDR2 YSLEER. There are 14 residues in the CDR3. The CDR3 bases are TGCGCCAGCAGCCAAGATAGGGGCTCCTACGAGCAGTACTTC. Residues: CASSQDRGSYEQYF.

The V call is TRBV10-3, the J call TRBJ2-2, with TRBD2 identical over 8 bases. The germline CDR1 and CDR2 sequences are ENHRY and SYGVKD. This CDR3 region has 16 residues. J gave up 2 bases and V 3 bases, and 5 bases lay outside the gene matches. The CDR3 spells CAISDRGGHNTGELFF. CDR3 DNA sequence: TGTGCCATCAGTGACCGGGGGGGCCATAACACCGGGGAGCTGTTTTTT.

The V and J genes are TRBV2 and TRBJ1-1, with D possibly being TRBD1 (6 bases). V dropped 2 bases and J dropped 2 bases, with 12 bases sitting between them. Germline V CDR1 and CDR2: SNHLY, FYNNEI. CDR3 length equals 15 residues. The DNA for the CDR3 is TGTGCCAGCAGTGAAACAACAGGGCTTAACACTGAAGCTTTCTTT. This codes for CASSETTGLNTEAFF. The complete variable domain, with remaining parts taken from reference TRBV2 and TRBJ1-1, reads EPEVTQTPSHQVTQMGQEVILRCVPISNHLYFYWYRQILGQKVEFLVSFYNNEISEKSEIFDDQFSVERPDGSNFTLKIRSTKLEDSAMYFCASSETTGLNTEAFFGQGTRLTVV.

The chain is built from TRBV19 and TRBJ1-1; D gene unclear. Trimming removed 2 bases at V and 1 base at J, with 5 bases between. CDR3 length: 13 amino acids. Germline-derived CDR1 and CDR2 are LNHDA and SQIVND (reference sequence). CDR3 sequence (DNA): TGTGCCAGTAGTATACTAGGGAACACTGAAGCTTTCTTT. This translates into CASSILGNTEAFF.

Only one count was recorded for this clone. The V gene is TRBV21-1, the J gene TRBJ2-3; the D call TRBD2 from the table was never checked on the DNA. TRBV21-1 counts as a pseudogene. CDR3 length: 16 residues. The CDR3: CASSKKVQGGSDTQYF. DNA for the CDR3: TGTGCCAGCAGCAAAAAAGTCCAGGGAGGTTCAGATACGCAGTATTTT.

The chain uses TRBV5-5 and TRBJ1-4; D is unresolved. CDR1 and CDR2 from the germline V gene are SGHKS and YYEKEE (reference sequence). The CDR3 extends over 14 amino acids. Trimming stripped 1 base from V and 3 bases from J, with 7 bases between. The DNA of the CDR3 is TGTGCCAGCAGCTTGTTGAGGCCTAATGAAAAACTGTTTTTT. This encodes CASSLLRPNEKLFF.

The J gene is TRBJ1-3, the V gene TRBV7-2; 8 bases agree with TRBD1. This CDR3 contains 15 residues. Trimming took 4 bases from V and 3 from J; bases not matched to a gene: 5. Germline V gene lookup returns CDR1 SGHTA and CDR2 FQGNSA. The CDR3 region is CASSWGTGLGNTIYF. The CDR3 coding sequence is TGTGCCAGCAGCTGGGGGACAGGCCTTGGAAACACCATATATTTT.

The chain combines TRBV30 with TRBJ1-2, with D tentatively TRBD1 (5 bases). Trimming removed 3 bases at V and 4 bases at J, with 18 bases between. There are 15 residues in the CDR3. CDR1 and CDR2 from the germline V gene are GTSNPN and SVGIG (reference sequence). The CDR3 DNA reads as TGTGCCTGGAGCGCTCTAGGACGGCAGGGCTATGGCTACACCTTC. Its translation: CAWSALGRQGYGYTF.

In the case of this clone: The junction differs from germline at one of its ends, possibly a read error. The CDR3 region has the DNA TGTGCCAGCAGCTTAGGTCGGGGGGGCCATTTT. Translation: CASSLGRGGHF. The chain is built from TRBV7-9 and TRBJ2-3; 8 bases align to TRBD2. Germline V gene lookup returns CDR1 SEHNR and CDR2 FQNEAQ (reference sequence). This CDR3 contains 11 residues.

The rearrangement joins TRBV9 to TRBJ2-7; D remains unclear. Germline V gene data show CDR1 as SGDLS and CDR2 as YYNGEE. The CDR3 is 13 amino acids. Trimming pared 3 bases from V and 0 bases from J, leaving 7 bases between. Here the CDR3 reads CASSASPSYEQYF. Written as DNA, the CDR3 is TGTGCCAGCAGCGCCTCTCCCTCCTACGAGCAGTACTTC.

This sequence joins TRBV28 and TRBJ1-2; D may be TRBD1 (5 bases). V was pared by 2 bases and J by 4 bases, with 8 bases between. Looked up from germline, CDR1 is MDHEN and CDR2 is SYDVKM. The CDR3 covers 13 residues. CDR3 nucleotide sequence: TGTGCCAGCAGTTTAAGCAGGGTCTATGGCTACACCTTC. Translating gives CASSLSRVYGYTF.

As DNA, the CDR3 is TGTGCCAGCAGCCAGACGGGATCAACTAATGAAAAACTGTTTTTT. Protein: CASSQTGSTNEKLFF. The rearrangement joins TRBV7-2 to TRBJ1-4; D is ambiguous. The CDR3 covers 15 residues. CDR1 and CDR2 (germline): SGHTA, FQGNSA. V lost 5 bases, J lost 0 bases, and 10 bases lay in between.